This T cell receptor (beta chain) originates from a study of CD8 T cells in ankylosing spondylitis. Via MiXCR, TCRdb re-called the 5' RACE reads, giving one row per CDR3 protein. The repertoire has hundreds of thousands of distinct CDR3 sequences, 12% of them found once; the top ten carry more than 0.5%. This CDR3 is built from 14 residues. The V end was cut by 3 bases, the J end by 4 bases, with 11 bases between. In germline, CDR1 is KGHSH, CDR2 LQKENI. The table lists this clonotype with a few counts. What it recognizes is unknown. Study-level results: Blood of patients with ankylosing spondylitis appeared to be characterized by a TCR beta motif of seven or eight highly homologous variants.

The TCR comes from a male donor with ankylosing spondylitis. What was sequenced was blood, either unsorted or a sorted T cell fraction (not recorded which). The chain is built from TRBV18 and TRBJ2-3, with no clear D. The CDR3 DNA follows: TGTGCCAGCTCACCGGCCCGCCCGCCAGATACGCAGTATTTT. The encoded protein is CASSPARPPDTQYF.